This T cell receptor beta chain comes out of a study of T-cell memory formation after mild COVID-19 (dated by TCRdb to the early 2020s). In terms of the full investigation: TCR sequence clusters from the two donors were largely donor specific. Two young, previously healthy adult volunteers, one female and one male, were included in the cohort. Longitudinal TCRalpha and TCRbeta repertoire sequencing tracked T-cell clones expanding and contracting after mild COVID-19 in a couple of donors.

TCRdb lists the instrument as Illumina NovaSeq 6000. Using 5'RACE with constant-segment primers, TCRalpha and TCRbeta cDNA libraries were constructed, with sample barcodes and unique molecular identifiers added in the process. RNA was extracted from every sample with Trizol reagent. Library amplification was performed in two PCR steps, and a second sample barcode and Illumina TruSeq adapters were introduced in the second step. Libraries were sequenced on an Illumina NovaSeq with 2 x 150 bp paired-end reads. Concerning the study's data processing: The reads were demultiplexed and collapsed into UMI-guided consensus sequences using migec v1.2.7. Using mixcr v2.1.11, UMI consensuses were aligned to TRA and TRB V and J templates and then assembled into clonotypes. Expanded or contracted clonotypes were those called significant by both edgeR and NoisET, with noise models trained on biological replicates. For edgeR calls, the thresholds were a false discovery rate-adjusted p below 0.01 and a log2 fold-change of 1. As an exploratory analysis of dynamics, max-normalized trajectories of the 1000 most abundant clonotypes were examined by PCA with hierarchical clustering. The CD4 or CD8 phenotype of responding clones was assigned using the separately sequenced CD4+ and CD8+ repertoires. Clones were called with MiXCR by TCRdb after fastp trimmed the public reads at Q25, and only in-frame beta chains were retained. CDR3 protein duplicates are merged, each entry listing the most common genes and DNA. The V and J calls follow TCRdb's processing rather than the paper's. The sample table holds 350,000 to 500,000 distinct CDR3 sequences, of which under 20% were seen once. Together, the top ten hold roughly 21% of the sample.

The paper's findings and limits, for the study overall: The detection of some responding clones in pre-infection memory suggests that pre-existing cross-reactive memory T cells joined the SARS-CoV-2 response. Clones contracting from day 15 to 85 had balanced CD4/CD8 phenotypes, while a second wave expanding from day 15 to 37 was biased towards CD4+. Contracting CD4+ clones were found mainly in CM and EM memory subsets, while CD8+ clones were enriched in EMRA. Only two mild cases were covered in the study, and larger cohorts including severe cases with pre-infection samples were considered necessary. SARS-CoV-2 specificity was not confirmed for the second-wave clones peaking on day 37.

This clonotype has just a few counts. It has no known antigen specificity. The input lacks base qualities; no much larger clone sits a single base away. Ficoll-Paque density gradient centrifugation was used to isolate PBMCs. The trim is 5 bases for V and 0 bases for J, with a gap of 14 bases between the germline ends. The CDR3 starts with the cysteine, ends with the phenylalanine, and has 15 residues. Just CDR3 DNA is preserved here, 45 bases in frame from base 1. Taken from the germline V gene, the CDR1 and CDR2 loops are MNHEY and SVGAGI. The sample comprised PBMCs or a T cell subset sorted from them (not recorded which). The TCR sequence derives from a man between 18 and 35 years old who had mild COVID-19 (a few samples of this study predate the infection). The sample titles of this study are shuffled in the database, so cell type and time point are left out; the donor was told from shared clones. The sequence links TRBV6-5 to TRBJ2-7, with the D call perhaps TRBD1 or TRBD2, as 5 bases match in each case. Read as DNA, the sequence is TGTGCCAGCAGTGGTGGGGACCGGAGCTCCTACGAGCAGTACTTC. Its protein product is CASSGGDRSSYEQYF.